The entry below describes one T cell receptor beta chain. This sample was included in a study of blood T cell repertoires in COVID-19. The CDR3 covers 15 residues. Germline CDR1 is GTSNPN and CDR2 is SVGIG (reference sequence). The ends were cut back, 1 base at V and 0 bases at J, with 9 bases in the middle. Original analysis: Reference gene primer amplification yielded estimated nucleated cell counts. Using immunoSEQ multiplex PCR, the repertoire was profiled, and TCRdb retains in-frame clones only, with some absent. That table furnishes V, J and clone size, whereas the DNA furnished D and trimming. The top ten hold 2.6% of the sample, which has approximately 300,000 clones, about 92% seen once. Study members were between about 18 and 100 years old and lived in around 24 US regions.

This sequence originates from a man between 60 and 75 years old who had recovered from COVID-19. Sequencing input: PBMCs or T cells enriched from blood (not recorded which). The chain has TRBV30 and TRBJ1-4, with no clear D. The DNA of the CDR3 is TGTGCCTGGAGTGCCGGTGTTTCAACTAATGAAAAACTGTTTTTT. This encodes CAWSAGVSTNEKLFF.